This passage covers 22 T cell receptor beta chains from one sample sequenced in a study of shared clonotypes between healthy human individuals. The data were produced by immunoSEQ multiplex PCR, yet TCRdb's version contains in-frame clones alone and is incomplete. The sample shows some 2.1 million clones, 85% to 95% of them seen only once. Naive CD8 populations comprised CD45RO-negative cells positively selected for CCR7, excluding terminally differentiated effector memory CD45RA+ cells. Source material: naive CD8+ T cells from PBMCs. These receptors all stem from a young man in good health. Some clones in this sample may be carry-over from other donors' samples.

The CDR3 here is CASSFGGRGGELFF. CDR3 nucleotide sequence: TGTGCCAGCAGCTTCGGGGGCCGTGGCGGGGAGCTGTTTTTT. V is TRBV5-6 and J is TRBJ2-2; either TRBD1 or TRBD2 may supply D (6 bases each). Germline V gene data show CDR1 as SGHDT and CDR2 as YYEEEE. Trimming took 2 bases from V and 7 from J, leaving 12 bases between them. The CDR3 spans 14 residues.

The chain links TRBV5-1 to TRBJ2-1; D not certain. Germline-derived CDR1 and CDR2 are SGHRS and YFSETQ. The V end lost 4 bases, the J end lost 0 bases, and 17 bases lay between the germline ends. The CDR3 runs to 17 residues. CDR3 region: CASSLYSLLSSYNEQFF. The CDR3, as DNA: TGCGCCAGCAGCCTTTACAGCCTTCTAAGCTCCTACAATGAGCAGTTCTTC.

The chain recombines TRBV10-3 with TRBJ1-2, with TRBD1 matching over 9 bases. Trimming took 3 bases from V and 3 from J; bases not matched to a gene: 14. This CDR3 is built from 18 residues. Germline values: CDR1 ENHRY, CDR2 SYGVKD. CDR3 DNA: TGTGCCATCAGTGAACAAGGGACAGGGCAAAAATTGGACTATGGCTACACCTTC. Encoded protein: CAISEQGTGQKLDYGYTF.

V usage is TRBV30 and J usage is TRBJ2-7; 7 bases match TRBD1. The germline CDR1 and CDR2 sequences are GTSNPN and SVGIG (reference sequence). The trim removed 8 bases at V and 4 bases at J, leaving 11 bases unmatched. The length of the CDR3 is 13 residues. Here the CDR3 DNA reads TGTGCCCGAACCGACAGGGTCGGGTACGAGCAGTACTTC. Its translation: CARTDRVGYEQYF.

The chain carries TRBV19 and TRBJ1-5, with D hard to call. The germline V gene has CDR1 LNHDA and CDR2 SQIVND (reference sequence). The CDR3 contains 16 residues. V lost 6 bases to trimming and J lost 0 bases, with 15 bases between them. CDR3 in amino acids: CASRLVWGNSNQPQHF. Written as DNA, the CDR3 is TGTGCCAGTAGGCTCGTTTGGGGTAATAGCAATCAGCCCCAGCATTTT.

The chain combines TRBV7-9 with TRBJ1-1, with 9 positions matching TRBD1. Per germline, CDR1 SEHNR and CDR2 FQNEAQ (reference sequence). V shed 4 bases, J shed 1 base, and the junction held 4 bases outside the gene matches. CDR3 length equals 15 residues. CDR3 DNA: TGTGCCAGCAGCTACGGGACAGGGCGGAACACTGAAGCTTTCTTT. It translates to CASSYGTGRNTEAFF.

This clone was recorded once. The J gene is TRBJ2-3, the V gene TRBV7-8, with 7 bases that match TRBD2. Germline trimming cut 4 bases from V and 8 bases from J; bases unmatched to any gene: 9. CDR3 length: 14 amino acids. Germline CDR1 reads SGHVS; CDR2 reads FQNEAQ. CDR3 amino acids: CASSSREVTVTQYF. In DNA, the CDR3 is TGTGCCAGCAGCTCCCGGGAGGTCACCGTTACGCAGTATTTT.

The chain uses TRBV5-6 and TRBJ2-7, with TRBD2 identical over 7 bases. The V segment lost 0 bases and the J segment 2 bases; nucleotides outside the gene matches: 11. Germline CDR1 SGHDT, CDR2 YYEEEE. The CDR3 has 17 residues. The CDR3 reads CASSLAGREDATYEQYF. The CDR3 nucleotides are TGTGCCAGCAGCTTGGCCGGCCGGGAGGACGCTACCTACGAGCAGTACTTC.

The chain has TRBV29-1 and TRBJ2-7; D possibly uses TRBD1 or TRBD2 (5 bases each). V lost 4 bases and J lost 3, with 16 bases in between. This CDR3 has 14 residues. The germline V gene has CDR1 SQVTM and CDR2 ANQGSEA. The DNA of the CDR3 is TGCAGCGTTGTGGGGCGAGGGGTCCGCTACGAGCAGTACTTC. As protein: CSVVGRGVRYEQYF.

The chain carries TRBV11-3 and TRBJ2-1, with 7 bases aligning to TRBD2. Germline CDR1 reads SGHNT; CDR2 reads YENEEA. This CDR3 has 12 residues. Trimming at V came to 5 bases and at J to 7 bases, leaving 2 bases not matched to a gene. CDR3 sequence: CASSPGGNEQFF. The CDR3 region has the DNA TGTGCCAGCAGCCCCGGGGGGAATGAGCAGTTCTTC.

This rearrangement joins TRBV9 to TRBJ2-6, with 7 bases aligning to TRBD2. CDR1 SGDLS and CDR2 YYNGEE come from the germline V gene. V lost 0 bases and J lost 2; bases outside the gene matches: 14. The CDR3 has 20 amino acids. CDR3 nucleotides: TGTGCCAGCAGCGTAGATAAGAGCGGCGGGGGTCCCCCTGGGGCCAACGTCCTGACTTTC. As protein: CASSVDKSGGGPPGANVLTF.

V usage is TRBV27 and J usage is TRBJ1-5; 8 bases fit TRBD1. CDR1 is MNHEY and CDR2 is SMNVEV in the germline V gene (reference sequence). CDR3 length: 15 amino acids. V shed 4 bases, J shed 6 bases, and the junction held 8 bases outside the gene matches. CDR3 region: CASSSRQGRAQPQHF. Written as DNA, the CDR3 is TGTGCCAGCAGTTCTCGACAGGGGCGGGCTCAGCCCCAGCATTTT.

Of note for this clone: The sample contains more than one DNA sequence encoding this CDR3. The J gene is TRBJ2-1, the V gene TRBV7-9, with TRBD1 matching 8 bases. The CDR3 runs 15 residues. The ends lost 5 bases at V and 4 bases at J; junction bases unmatched: 7. Germline V gives CDR1 SEHNR, CDR2 FQNEAQ (reference sequence). DNA of the CDR3: TGTGCCAGCAGCCCCCGACAGGGGCCGTACAATGAGCAGTTCTTC. Protein: CASSPRQGPYNEQFF.

CDR3 bases: TGTGCCAGCAGCTTCTCGGCAGACTACGAGCAGTACTTC. Its protein is CASSFSADYEQYF. V is TRBV7-9 and J is TRBJ2-7; D is unresolved. This CDR3 comprises 13 residues. V was clipped by 3 bases and J by 3 bases, with 9 bases between them. Germline-derived CDR1 and CDR2 are SEHNR and FQNEAQ (reference sequence).

Here the CDR3 reads CASSFRDRGSPLHF. DNA for the CDR3: TGTGCCAGCAGTTTCCGGGACAGGGGATCACCCCTCCACTTT. The genes are TRBV28 and TRBJ1-6, with 10 nucleotides matching TRBD1. Germline V gene data show CDR1 as MDHEN and CDR2 as SYDVKM. The CDR3 length is 14 residues. J was trimmed by 10 bases and V by 3 bases; bases with no gene match: 3.

The J gene is TRBJ2-7, the V gene TRBV7-8; 7 bases align to TRBD1. CDR3 size: 15 residues. Germline values: CDR1 SGHVS, CDR2 FQNEAQ. V shed 0 bases, J shed 6 bases, and the junction held 8 bases outside the gene matches. CDR3 DNA: TGTGCCAGCAGCTTAGCCGCGACAGGGACGATCGAGCAGTACTTC. Protein sequence: CASSLAATGTIEQYF.

The genes are TRBV5-4 and TRBJ2-7, with TRBD1 matching 8 bases. CDR1 is SGHNT and CDR2 is YYREEE in the germline V gene (reference sequence). CDR3 length: 13 amino acids. V was pared by 3 bases and J by 5 bases, with 4 bases of the junction left unmatched. In nucleotides, the CDR3 is TGTGCCAGCAGCTCCGACAGGGGCCACGAGCAGTACTTC. Translating gives CASSSDRGHEQYF.

This clone was recorded once. The chain couples TRBV5-4 to TRBJ1-2; D is perhaps TRBD1 (5 bases). Germline V gene data show CDR1 as SGHNT and CDR2 as YYREEE (reference sequence). Deletions cut 4 bases from V and 8 bases from J, with 9 bases between. The CDR3 length is 11 residues. The CDR3, as DNA: TGTGCCAGCAGCCAGGGTTACGGCTACACCTTC. Its protein product is CASSQGYGYTF.

V is TRBV4-2 and J is TRBJ2-7; D is possibly TRBD2 (5 bases). The CDR3 is 16 amino acids. V dropped 4 bases and J dropped 5 bases, with 21 bases sitting between them. Germline CDR1 is LGHNA and CDR2 is YNFKEQ. DNA of the CDR3: TGTGCCAGCAGCCCCGTCTCGGGCCTAGCCCCCCACGAGCAGTACTTC. Translating it yields CASSPVSGLAPHEQYF.

The chain is built from TRBV6-5 and TRBJ1-1, with D possibly TRBD1 on 6 matching bases. Germline CDR1 reads MNHEY; CDR2 reads SVGAGI. This CDR3 contains 14 residues. The ends were cut back, 0 bases at V and 4 bases at J, with 9 bases in the middle. CDR3 residues: CASSYSTGVTEAFF. Written as DNA, the CDR3 is TGTGCCAGCAGTTACTCGACAGGAGTCACTGAAGCTTTCTTT.

As regards this clone: The sample has other DNA sequences that encode this CDR3 too. The V and J genes are TRBV7-8 and TRBJ2-7, with TRBD1 identical over 8 bases. V lost 3 bases and J lost 2; bases outside the gene matches: 3. The germline gives CDR1 SGHVS, CDR2 FQNEAQ. The CDR3 runs 14 residues. This chain's CDR3 is CASSFGTGTYEQYF. The CDR3 nucleotides are TGTGCCAGCAGCTTCGGGACAGGTACCTACGAGCAGTACTTC.

With respect to this clone: The same CDR3 is also encoded by other DNA sequences in this sample. For the CDR3, the DNA is TGTGCCAGCAGTTACAGAGAGACCCAGTACTTC. Protein: CASSYRETQYF. The chain links TRBV28 to TRBJ2-5; no clear D. The CDR3 consists of 11 residues. V lost 4 bases to trimming and J lost 4 bases, with 4 bases between them. Looked up from germline, CDR1 is MDHEN and CDR2 is SYDVKM.